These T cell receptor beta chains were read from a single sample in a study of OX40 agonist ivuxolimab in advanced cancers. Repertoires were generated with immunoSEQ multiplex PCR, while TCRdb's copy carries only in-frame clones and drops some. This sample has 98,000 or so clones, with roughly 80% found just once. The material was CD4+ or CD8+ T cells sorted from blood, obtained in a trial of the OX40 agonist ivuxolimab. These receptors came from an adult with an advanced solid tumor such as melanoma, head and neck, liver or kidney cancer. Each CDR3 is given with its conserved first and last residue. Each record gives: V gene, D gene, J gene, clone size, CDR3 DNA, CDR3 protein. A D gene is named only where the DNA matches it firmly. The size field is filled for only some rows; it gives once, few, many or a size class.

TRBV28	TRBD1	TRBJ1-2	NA	TGTGCCAGCAGATACAAGGGGGCGGGCCGTGGCTACACCTTC	CASRYKGAGRGYTF
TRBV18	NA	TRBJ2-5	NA	TGTGCCAGCTCACCACAGTCAGGGAGACAAGAGACCCAGTACTTC	CASSPQSGRQETQYF
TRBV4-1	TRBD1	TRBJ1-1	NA	TGCGCCAGCAGCCAAAGTGTGGACAGGGACGACACTGAAGCTTTCTTT	CASSQSVDRDDTEAFF
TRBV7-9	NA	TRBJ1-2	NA	TGTGCCAGCAGCTTAGGGATCTATGGCTACACCTTC	CASSLGIYGYTF
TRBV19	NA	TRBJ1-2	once	TGTGCCAGTCCAGGTCGCTACACCTTC	CASPGRYTF
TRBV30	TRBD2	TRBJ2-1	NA	TGTGCCTGGAGTAGACATAGCGGGAGAGCCAATGAGCAGTTCTTC	CAWSRHSGRANEQFF
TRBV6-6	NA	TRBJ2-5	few	TGTGCCAGCCGCCACACAGAGACCCAGTACTTC	CASRHTETQYF
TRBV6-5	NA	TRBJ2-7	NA	TGTGCCAGCAAGAACAGGGTGGGAGAGCAGTACTTC	CASKNRVGEQYF
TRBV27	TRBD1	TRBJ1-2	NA	TGTGCCAGCAGTCAACGGGACAGGGGTAACTATGGCTACACCTTC	CASSQRDRGNYGYTF
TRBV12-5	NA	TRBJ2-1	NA	TGTGCTAGTGGTTTGGTTGGCGCCCAAAGCTCCTACAATGAGCAGTTCTTC	CASGLVGAQSSYNEQFF
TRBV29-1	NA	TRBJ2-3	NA	TGCAGCGTCTCCGGGGGCACAGATACGCAGTATTTT	CSVSGGTDTQYF
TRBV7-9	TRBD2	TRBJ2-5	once	TGTGCCAGCAGCTTTAGAGCGGGGGAGAGAGAGACCCAGTACTTC	CASSFRAGERETQYF
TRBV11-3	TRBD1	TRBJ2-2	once	TGTGCCAGCAGCTTCTCCCTCGGACAGGGTAGAGCCGGGGAGCTGTTTTTT	CASSFSLGQGRAGELFF
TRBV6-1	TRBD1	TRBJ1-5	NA	TGTGCCAGCAGTCCCGGGACAGGGATACAGCAGCCCCAGCATTTT	CASSPGTGIQQPQHF
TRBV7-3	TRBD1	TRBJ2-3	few	TGTGCCAGCAGCACACGACAGGGGAGCCGGGATGGGTATCGGGCAGATACGCAGTATTTT	CASSTRQGSRDGYRADTQYF
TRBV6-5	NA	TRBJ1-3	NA	TGTGCCAGCAGTTACTCCAGAAACTCTGGAAACACCATATATTTT	CASSYSRNSGNTIYF
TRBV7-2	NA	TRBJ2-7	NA	TGTGCCAGCAGCTTAGAAGCTGCGTACGAGCAGTACTTC	CASSLEAAYEQYF
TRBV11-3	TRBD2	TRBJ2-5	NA	TGTGCCAGCAGCTTCGGCGGCGGGAGGGGGGAGACCCAGTACTTC	CASSFGGGRGETQYF
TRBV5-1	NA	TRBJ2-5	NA	TGCGCCAGCAGCTTGGATAGGGGGGGTGTTCAAGAGACCCAGTACTTC	CASSLDRGGVQETQYF
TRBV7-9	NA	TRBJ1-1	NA	TGTGCCAGCAGCCTCGGCGGGGGAAGCACTGAAGCTTTCTTT	CASSLGGGSTEAFF
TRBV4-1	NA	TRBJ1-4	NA	TGCGCCAGCAGCCCTATTTCCCGGACAGAGAAACTGTTTTTT	CASSPISRTEKLFF
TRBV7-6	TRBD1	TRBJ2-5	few	TGTGCCAGCAGCTCAGGGGGCCGGGGGTCAGCAGAGACCCAGTACTTC	CASSSGGRGSAETQYF
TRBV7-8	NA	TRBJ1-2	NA	TGTGCCAGCAGCCCAGTTGGGAAGACAAGGGGCTACACCTTC	CASSPVGKTRGYTF
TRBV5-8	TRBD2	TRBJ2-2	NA	TGTGCCAGCAGCCGGGGTAGCGGGATGCCCGGGGAGCTGTTTTTT	CASSRGSGMPGELFF
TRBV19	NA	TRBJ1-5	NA	TGTGCCAGTAGTGTAGGGGATCCCAGCAATCAGCCCCAGCATTTT	CASSVGDPSNQPQHF
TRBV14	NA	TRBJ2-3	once	TGTGCCAGCAGCCAGGTAGTGGGAACAGATACGCAGTATTTT	CASSQVVGTDTQYF
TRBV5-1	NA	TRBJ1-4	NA	TGCGCCAGCAGCTCGGCGGGGGTTGCAACTAATGAAAAACTGTTTTTT	CASSSAGVATNEKLFF
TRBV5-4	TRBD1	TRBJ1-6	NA	TGTGCCAGCAGCGATGGACAGGGGGCGATCCGTAATTCACCCCTCCACTTT	CASSDGQGAIRNSPLHF
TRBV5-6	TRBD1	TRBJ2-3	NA	TGTGCCAGCAGCTTCGGACAGGGCGGCACAGATACGCAGTATTTT	CASSFGQGGTDTQYF
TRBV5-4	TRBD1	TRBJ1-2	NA	TGTGCCAGCAGACCAGACAGGGCTAGCTATGGCTACACCTTC	CASRPDRASYGYTF
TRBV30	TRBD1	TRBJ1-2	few	TGTGCCTGGGGGACAGCGCGCTATGGCTACACCTTC	CAWGTARYGYTF
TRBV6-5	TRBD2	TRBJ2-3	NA	TGTGCCAGCAAATTCGCGGGGGGAATAGATACGCAGTATTTT	CASKFAGGIDTQYF
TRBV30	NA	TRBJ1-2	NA	TGTGCCTGGAGTGTACTGGTGGGGGCTGGCTACACCTTC	CAWSVLVGAGYTF
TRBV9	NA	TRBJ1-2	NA	TGTGCCAGCAGCCCCCGACTGAACTATGGCTACACCTTC	CASSPRLNYGYTF
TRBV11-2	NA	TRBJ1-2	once	TGTGCCAGCAGCTTAGTGAAGGGGAATTCGTATGGCCACACCTTC	CASSLVKGNSYGHTF
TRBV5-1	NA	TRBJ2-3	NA	TGCGCCAGCAGCCCCCAGGCCTCTTCGGATACGCAGTATTTT	CASSPQASSDTQYF
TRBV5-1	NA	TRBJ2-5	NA	TGCGCCAGCAGCACGGGGACGGTACAAGAGACCCAGTACTTC	CASSTGTVQETQYF
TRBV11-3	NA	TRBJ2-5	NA	TGTGCCAGCAGCTTAGGGATAGGAGAGACCCAGTACTTC	CASSLGIGETQYF
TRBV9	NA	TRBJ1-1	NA	TGTGCCAGCAGCCCCCGGCCCCGTAGCACTGAAGCTTTCTTT	CASSPRPRSTEAFF
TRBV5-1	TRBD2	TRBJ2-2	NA	TGCGCCAGCAGCAATGGACTAGCGGATCCCACCGGGGAGCTGTTTTTT	CASSNGLADPTGELFF
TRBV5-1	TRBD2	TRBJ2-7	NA	TGCGCCAGCACTCCAGGACTAGCGGGAGTCGAGCAGTACTTC	CASTPGLAGVEQYF
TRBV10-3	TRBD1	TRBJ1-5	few	TGTGCCATCAGTGAGTTGGGGACAGAAAGAAGGCCCCAGCATTTT	CAISELGTERRPQHF
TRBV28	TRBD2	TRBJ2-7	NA	TGTGCCAGCAGCCAACCGGGACTAGGTTCCTACGAGCAGTACTTC	CASSQPGLGSYEQYF
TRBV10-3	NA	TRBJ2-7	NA	TGTGCCACCAAAAAGTCGGCGGAGGACTACGAGCAGTACTTC	CATKKSAEDYEQYF
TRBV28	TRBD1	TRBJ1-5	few	TGTGCCAGCTCGGAAGGGGGCGCAGAGCCCCAGCATTTT	CASSEGGAEPQHF
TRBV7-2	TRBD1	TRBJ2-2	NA	TGTGCCAGCAGCTCGGGGGGACAGGGCTACGGGGAGCTGTTTTTT	CASSSGGQGYGELFF
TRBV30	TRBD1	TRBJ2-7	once	TGTGCCTGGACCCAGGGACAGGCCAGCTCCGGGCAGTACTTC	CAWTQGQASSGQYF
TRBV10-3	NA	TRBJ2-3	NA	TGTGCCATCAGTGAGCCACCCCCACCGGAGCCCACAGATACGCAGTATTTT	CAISEPPPPEPTDTQYF
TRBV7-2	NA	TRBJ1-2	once	TGTGCCAGCAGCTTACTGGGGCAGAACTATGGCTACACCTTC	CASSLLGQNYGYTF
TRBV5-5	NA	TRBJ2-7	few	TGTGCCAGCAGCTCCCTACCGGGGAACTCCTACGAGCAGTACTTC	CASSSLPGNSYEQYF
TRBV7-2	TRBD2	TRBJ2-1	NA	TGTGCCAGCAGCCCAACTAGCGGGGCGGCGAGGGAGCAGTTCTTC	CASSPTSGAAREQFF
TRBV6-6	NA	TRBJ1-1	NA	TGTGCCAGCAGTTACGATTTGGCCCTGAACACTGAAGCTTTCTTT	CASSYDLALNTEAFF
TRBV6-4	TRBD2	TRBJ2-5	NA	TGTGCCAGCAGGTTTAGCGGGGTCAGAGAGACCCAGTACTTC	CASRFSGVRETQYF
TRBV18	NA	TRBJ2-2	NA	TGTGCCAGCTCACCACCCCGGACCGGGGAGCTGTTTTTT	CASSPPRTGELFF
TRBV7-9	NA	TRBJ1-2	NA	TGTGCCAGCAGCTCCGCAGGGAAGTTAGACTATGGCTACACCTTC	CASSSAGKLDYGYTF
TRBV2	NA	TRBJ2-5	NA	TGTGCCAGCAGTGAAGCGCGAGAGACCCAGTACTTC	CASSEARETQYF
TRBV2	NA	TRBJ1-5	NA	TGTGCCAGCAGTGAAGATTCAGGGAATAGCAATCAGCCCCAGCATTTT	CASSEDSGNSNQPQHF
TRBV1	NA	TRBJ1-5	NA	TGCACCAGCAGCCAAGGAGGCAGTTACGGCAATCAGCCCCAGCATTTT	CTSSQGGSYGNQPQHF
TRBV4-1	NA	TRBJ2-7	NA	TGCGCCAGCAGCCAAGAAGCGACAGGCGGCGAGCAGTACTTC	CASSQEATGGEQYF